The next 4 T cell receptor beta chains were all read from a single sample in a study of blood T cell repertoires in COVID-19. Profiled with immunoSEQ multiplex PCR; TCRdb holds only in-frame clones, not every one. Here the sample spans 200,000 or so clones, roughly 80% being singletons. The sequencing sample was made of peripheral blood. All receptors come from a human donor in a cohort sampled during active COVID-19.

This clone has only one observation. The chain links TRBV5-8 to TRBJ2-1, with 13 bases fitting TRBD2. This CDR3 is built from 17 residues. Germline CDR1 is SGHTS and CDR2 is YDEGEE. The V and J ends lost 0 bases and 4 bases, in that order; junction bases with no gene match: 4. CDR3 protein: CASSLETSGRPYNEQFF. The DNA of the CDR3 is TGTGCCAGCAGCTTGGAGACTAGCGGGAGGCCTTACAATGAGCAGTTCTTC. The whole variable domain, filled in from reference TRBV5-8 and TRBJ2-1, reads EAGVTQSPTHLIKTRGQQATLRCSPISGHTSVYWYQQALGLGLQFLLWYDEGEERNRGNFPPRFSGRQFPNYSSELNVNALELEDSALYLCASSLETSGRPYNEQFFGPGTRLTVL.

This chain links TRBV7-2 with TRBJ2-7; the match to TRBD1 covers 7 bases. There are 14 residues in the CDR3. Germline values: CDR1 SGHTA, CDR2 FQGNSA. The V and J ends lost 5 bases and 1 base, in that order; junction bases with no gene match: 5. CDR3 in DNA: TGTGCCAGCAGCGGAAGGGGACAGTCCTACGAGCAGTACTTC. Translating it yields CASSGRGQSYEQYF.

V is TRBV4-3 and J is TRBJ2-1; 7 nucleotides match TRBD2. V was clipped by 1 base and J by 6 bases; unmatched bases: 6. Germline V gives CDR1 LGHNA, CDR2 YSLEER. The CDR3 has 15 amino acids. The CDR3 DNA reads TGCGCCAGCAGCCAAGCCGGACTAGTAGGCAATGAGCAGTTCTTC. Residues: CASSQAGLVGNEQFF.

CDR3 in amino acids: CATGQLSNQPQHF. Written as DNA, the CDR3 is TGTGCCACCGGACAGCTAAGCAATCAGCCCCAGCATTTT. The chain uses TRBV10-3 and TRBJ1-5, with D tentatively TRBD1 (6 bases). V was cut by 10 bases and J by 1 base, with 11 bases left in between. The germline V gene has CDR1 ENHRY and CDR2 SYGVKD. The CDR3 covers 13 residues.